This T cell receptor (beta chain) was observed in a study of OX40 agonist ivuxolimab in advanced cancers. Broadly, across the study: Ivuxolimab was a fully human IgG2 agonistic monoclonal antibody targeting the costimulatory receptor OX40 (CD134). Intravenous ivuxolimab was administered to patients every 2 weeks at six dose levels: 0.01, 0.1, 0.3, 1.5, 3 and 10 mg/kg. Of the approximately 53 patients in dose escalation, about 20 had hepatocellular carcinoma, some 15 had melanoma, 9 had renal cell carcinoma and 9 had head and neck cancer. The dose-escalation cohort was about 83% male with a mean age of about 65 years, ranging from roughly 20 to 80. Prior anti-PD-1, anti-PD-L1 or anti-CTLA-4 therapy was permitted, and 40% to 50% of dose-escalation patients had received checkpoint inhibitors. Partial responses occurred in three dose-escalation patients, of whom one had hepatocellular carcinoma and two had cutaneous melanoma. The point of sequencing TCRbeta in the periphery was to test whether ivuxolimab changed TCR sequence diversity and drove clonal T-cell expansion. The paper covers the monotherapy dose-escalation part of the phase I ivuxolimab trial, which included N of about 56 patients.

Genomic DNA was extracted from sorted cells for sequencing of the TCRbeta CDR3 region. The immunoSEQ Assay was used for sequencing of TCRbeta CDR3 regions. TCRdb provides this immuneACCESS table in a form limited to in-frame rearrangements. Some clones are lacking; in checked studies, under half of them reflect an unresolved V gene, and why the rest are absent is not known. The sample has approximately 54,000 clones on record, approximately 89% of them singletons. In total, the top ten clones hold around 9.3% of the sample. As to this clone: Its binding antigen is unknown. No base quality information exists; no much larger clone differs at one position.

Study-wide conclusions, independent of this receptor: In the 0.1-3.0 mg/kg groups, partial responders had among the lowest normalized peripheral clonal expansion, particularly in CD8+ T cells. Clonal expansion of both CD4+ and CD8+ blood T cells was observed from baseline to week 6 at doses 0.1 to 3.0 mg/kg. Low levels of normalized T-cell clonal expansion were also seen in some nonresponding patients. After ivuxolimab, CD8+ T cells had more expanded clones than CD4+ T cells on average. The antigen specificity of the clonally expanded peripheral T cells was not determined.

The trial excluded patients who had a history of autoimmune disease or were on systemic immunosuppression. In every dose cohort, peripheral blood was drawn for TCR sequencing at baseline, cycle 4 day 1, and cycle 7 day 1. Samples came from an open-label, multicenter, first-in-human phase I dose-escalation trial of ivuxolimab. Adults with locally advanced or metastatic melanoma, renal cell carcinoma, hepatocellular carcinoma or head and neck squamous cell carcinoma were enrolled in the trial. Before TCR sequencing, CD4+ and CD8+ T cells were separately sorted from peripheral blood. V and J are trimmed by 0 bases and 8 bases, and the gene matches miss 2 bases of the junction. Based on the germline V gene, the CDR1 and CDR2 sequences are MGHRA and YSYEKL. The CDR3 measures 13 amino acids from cysteine to phenylalanine. The only DNA kept is the CDR3, 39 bases in frame from the first base.

The clonotype originates from an adult with an advanced solid tumor such as melanoma, head and neck, liver or kidney cancer. The source was CD4+ or CD8+ T cells sorted from blood, collected in a trial of the OX40 agonist ivuxolimab. The rearrangement combines TRBV4-1 with TRBJ1-2, with TRBD1 identical over 8 junction bases. The CDR3 corresponds to CASSQEDREGYTF. The DNA sequence is as follows: TGCGCCAGCAGCCAAGAGGACAGGGAAGGCTACACCTTC.